This T cell receptor beta chain was recovered during a study of immune characterization of retroperitoneal liposarcoma. The V gene's germline CDR1 is MNHNS and CDR2 SASEGT. The CDR3 spans 12 residues. This clonotype was counted between two and nine times. From the PCR reads, TCRdb called clonotypes with MiXCR, one entry per CDR3 protein. The sample holds approximately 13,000 distinct CDR3 sequences, 40% to 50% seen once. The receptor's source is a female donor with retroperitoneal liposarcoma. The rearrangement links TRBV6-1 to TRBJ2-5, with TRBD2 matching 8 bases. The J call may be in error: the DNA end matches TRBJ2-1 better. The sample consisted of tumor tissue. The CDR3 coding sequence is TGTGCCAGCAGACCGGGGGGGAACGAGCAGTTCTTC. Translated: CASRPGGNEQFF.